This T cell receptor (beta chain) originates from a study of regulatory T cells in long-lasting Graves disease. General observations from the study: TCR diversity was lower in persistent Graves' patients than in newly diagnosed ones. Favored usage of TRBV28, TRBJ1-2 and TRBJ2-5 was recorded in persistent disease.

Combining iRepertoire HTBI primers with Arm-PCR of CDR3 regions, the authors built TCR beta libraries. From the multiplex PCR reads, TCRdb called clonotypes with MiXCR, one entry per CDR3 protein. This repertoire shows 600,000 to 850,000 distinct CDR3 sequences, 25% to 35% found once; its top ten account for about two fifths. Noted time point: persistent/refractory GD, antithyroid drugs over 5 years with positive TRAb. Researchers made the TCR library from RNA that was extracted from PBMCs. An endocrinology department in Xi'an, China, supplied the patients. The germline V gene has CDR1 MNHNS and CDR2 SASEGT. This CDR3 is 14 amino acids long. V lost 3 bases and J lost 1, with 9 bases in between. Comment on this clonotype: What it recognizes is unknown.

This receptor was identified in a female donor with Graves disease. V gene TRBV6-1 combines with J gene TRBJ1-1, with D unclear. Sample: peripheral blood mononuclear cells (PBMCs), taken when the disease was refractory, from a patient treated with antithyroid drugs. The chain's CDR3 is CASSDIRSNTEAFF. In nucleotides, the CDR3 is TGTGCCAGCAGTGACATCAGGTCGAACACTGAAGCTTTCTTT.